This TCR beta chain derives from a study of Ad26.COV2.S vaccination and SARS-CoV-2 variants. Looking at the study overall: Into the muscle, Ad26.COV2.S was dosed once or twice, 56 days apart.

Regarding the study as a whole: Vaccinated and placebo-treated recipients had similar non-spike TCR breadth. TCR breadth and depth analyses may have underestimated total T cell responses.

Treatment of the sample: some 19 received Ad26.COV2.S at low or high dose, single or two shots; about 5 received placebo; per-sample allocation not given. The samples were gathered on day 63 after the first injection of vaccine or placebo. Details on this clone: Its antigen remains unidentified.

Profiling relied on immunoSEQ multiplex PCR, and the TCRdb table lists in-frame clones only, not all of them. The table has just under 250,000 clones, over 75% seen once. The CDR3 covers 17 residues. J was trimmed by 1 base and V by 6 bases; bases with no gene match: 12. Looked up from germline, CDR1 is KGHSH and CDR2 is LQKENI. This receptor was identified in a person aged 18-65 years who received the Ad26.COV2.S COVID-19 vaccine or a placebo. The chain carries TRBV18 and TRBJ2-3, with 8 bases matching TRBD1. Sequenced material: peripheral blood, taken in a trial of Ad26.COV2.S vaccine versus placebo. Here the CDR3 reads CASSPVQGVKGTDTQYF. Written as DNA, the CDR3 is TGTGCCAGCTCTCCAGTACAGGGGGTAAAAGGCACAGATACGCAGTATTTT. Supplemented by reference TRBV18 and TRBJ2-3, the full variable domain reads NAGVMQNPRHLVRRRGQEARLRCSPMKGHSHVYWYRQLPEEGLKFMVYLQKENIIDESGMPKERFSAEFPKEGPSILRIQQVVRGDSAAYFCASSPVQGVKGTDTQYFGPGTRLTVL.